A single sample gave rise to the 19 T cell receptor beta chains below, sequenced in a study of CD8 T cells in Susac syndrome. The authors reverse transcribed roughly 0.45 to 1 ug RNA with random hexamers. TCRdb ran MiXCR on the immunoSEQ multiplex PCR reads and lists one entry per CDR3 protein. The sample lists 190,000 or so distinct CDR3 sequences, about 95% occurring once. Sequenced sample: CD4+ T cells from PBMCs. These receptors came from a human donor with multiple sclerosis.

This rearrangement joins TRBV20-1 to TRBJ1-2; D unresolved. The CDR3 runs to 11 residues. With 2 bases removed from V and 2 bases from J, the gap between germline ends came to 3 bases. Germline loops: CDR1 DFQATT, CDR2 SNEGSKA (reference sequence). In DNA form, the CDR3 reads TGCAGTGCTAGACCCAACTATGGCTACACCTTC. This codes for CSARPNYGYTF.

The chain is built from TRBV14 and TRBJ2-1, with D unclear. Per germline, CDR1 SGHDN and CDR2 FVKESK. V was cut by 8 bases and J by 0 bases, with 5 bases left in between. This CDR3 has 12 residues. This CDR3 reads CASRGSYNEQFF. The CDR3 DNA follows: TGTGCCAGCCGTGGCTCCTACAATGAGCAGTTCTTC.

This clonotype was seen just once. V usage is TRBV20-1 and J usage is TRBJ2-1; 10 positions match TRBD2. The V and J ends lost 3 bases and 4 bases, in that order; junction bases with no gene match: 9. CDR3 length: 16 amino acids. CDR1 and CDR2 (germline): DFQATT, SNEGSKA (reference sequence). CDR3 protein: CSARASGGAYYNEQFF. CDR3 sequence (DNA): TGCAGTGCTAGGGCTAGCGGGGGTGCCTATTACAATGAGCAGTTCTTC.

This chain uses TRBV9 with TRBJ1-1; unclear D gene. The germline V gene has CDR1 SGDLS and CDR2 YYNGEE. The CDR3 is 14 amino acids. V lost 4 bases, J lost 8 bases, and 18 bases lay in between. The CDR3 sequence: CASSRTGNLWEAFF. CDR3 nucleotides: TGTGCCAGCAGCCGGACCGGGAACCTTTGGGAAGCTTTCTTT. Supplemented by reference TRBV9 and TRBJ1-1, the full variable domain reads DSGVTQTPKHLITATGQRVTLRCSPRSGDLSVYWYQQSLDQGLQFLIQYYNGEERAKGNILERFSAQQFPDLHSELNLSSLELGDSALYFCASSRTGNLWEAFFGQGTRLTVV.

This clonotype was seen a few times. This chain connects TRBV6-5 to TRBJ1-6, with a possible D match to TRBD1 (5 bases). V lost 0 bases and J lost 10, with 16 bases in between. There are 16 residues in the CDR3. The V gene's germline CDR1 is MNHEY and CDR2 SVGAGI. In nucleotides, the CDR3 is TGTGCCAGCAGTTACTCGTGGGACGGCGGGCGCTCACCCCTCCACTTT. Translated: CASSYSWDGGRSPLHF.

This clonotype was picked up one time. V and J are TRBV9 and TRBJ2-7; 9 positions match TRBD2. Germline V gene data show CDR1 as SGDLS and CDR2 as YYNGEE. The CDR3 has 12 amino acids. V trimming: 10 bases; J trimming: 7 bases; junction bases outside the gene matches: 9. The chain's CDR3 is CAVLAGVREQYF. In nucleotides, the CDR3 is TGTGCCGTTTTAGCGGGAGTTAGGGAGCAGTACTTC.

The chain carries TRBV7-2 and TRBJ2-7, with 7 bases that match TRBD2. This CDR3 contains 11 residues. The V segment lost 5 bases and the J segment 9 bases; nucleotides outside the gene matches: 4. Germline V CDR1 and CDR2: SGHTA, FQGNSA. The CDR3 loop reads CASSLSGGQYF. For the CDR3, the DNA is TGTGCCAGCAGCCTCTCGGGGGGGCAGTACTTC.

The chain has TRBV7-8 and TRBJ1-1; D ambiguous. The V and J ends lost 2 bases and 3 bases respectively, with 10 bases between them. The CDR3 has 14 residues. Per the germline V gene, CDR1 is SGHVS and CDR2 is FQNEAQ. For the CDR3, the DNA is TGTGCCAGCAGCTTAATAGTTAGGGACACTGAAGCTTTCTTT. Amino acid sequence: CASSLIVRDTEAFF.

The chain combines TRBV20-1 with TRBJ2-7; 9 bases fit TRBD2. The germline V gene encodes CDR1 DFQATT and CDR2 SNEGSKA (reference sequence). V was clipped by 2 bases and J by 5 bases; unmatched bases: 7. The CDR3 extends over 14 amino acids. CDR3 sequence (DNA): TGCAGTGCTAGATCGCATAGCGGGAGCCACGAGCAGTACTTC. Amino acids: CSARSHSGSHEQYF.

The chain links TRBV9 to TRBJ1-2, with D unclear. Trimming shortened V by 0 bases and J by 8 bases, and 11 bases separated the two germline ends. The germline CDR1 and CDR2 sequences are SGDLS and YYNGEE. The CDR3 loop spans 13 amino acids. The DNA for the CDR3 is TGTGCCAGCAGCGTAGCTTTTTCCTCCGGCTACACCTTC. It yields the protein CASSVAFSSGYTF.

The chain links TRBV20-1 to TRBJ2-1; D ambiguous. The CDR3 sequence is 15 residues long. V gave up 1 base and J gave up 2 bases, with 12 bases separating them. The germline V gene encodes CDR1 DFQATT and CDR2 SNEGSKA (reference sequence). DNA for the CDR3: TGCAGTGCTAGAGGTCCCGGGTATCCCTACAATGAGCAGTTCTTC. Amino acids: CSARGPGYPYNEQFF.

The V gene is TRBV3-1, the J gene TRBJ2-2; D is possibly TRBD2 (6 bases). This CDR3 contains 14 residues. With 0 bases removed from V and 5 bases from J, the gap between germline ends came to 7 bases. Germline CDR1 reads LGHDT; CDR2 reads YNNKEL (reference sequence). CDR3 region: CASSQDAGTGELFF. In DNA form, the CDR3 reads TGTGCCAGCAGCCAAGACGCGGGAACCGGGGAGCTGTTTTTT. The whole variable domain, remainder taken from reference TRBV3-1 and TRBJ2-2, is DTAVSQTPKYLVTQMGNDKSIKCEQNLGHDTMYWYKQDSKKFLKIMFSYNNKELIINETVPNRFSPKSPDKAHLNLHINSLELGDSAVYFCASSQDAGTGELFFGEGSRLTVL.

J is TRBJ1-4 and V is TRBV12-3 or TRBV12-4; no definite D call. The germline V and J ends were trimmed by 0 bases and 4 bases, with 12 bases remaining between them. The CDR3 loop spans 16 amino acids. The CDR3: CASSLARAADNEKLFF. The CDR3 DNA follows: TGTGCCAGCAGTTTAGCGCGGGCAGCGGATAATGAAAAACTGTTTTTT.

The genes are TRBV12-3 or TRBV12-4 and TRBJ2-5; D is ambiguous. This CDR3 has 13 residues. V gave up 4 bases and J gave up 5 bases, with 11 bases separating them. The CDR3 region has the DNA TGTGCCAGCAGTTCGACTCCGCGGGAGACCCAGTACTTC. It codes for CASSSTPRETQYF.

The chain has TRBV20-1 and TRBJ2-5, with TRBD1 as a possible D gene (6 bases). Germline V CDR1 and CDR2: DFQATT, SNEGSKA (reference sequence). V shed 5 bases and J shed 2 bases, with 9 bases lying between them. CDR3 length: 12 residues. In DNA, the CDR3 is TGCAGTGCTGGACAGCCTCAAGAGACCCAGTACTTC. This translates into CSAGQPQETQYF.

The rearrangement joins TRBV7-9 to TRBJ2-1, with 9 bases aligning to TRBD2. CDR3 length: 18 residues. J lost 9 bases, V lost 4 bases, and 19 bases had no gene match. In germline, CDR1 is SEHNR, CDR2 FQNEAQ (reference sequence). The CDR3 protein is CASSSPPGGAGGFGEQFF. The DNA for the CDR3 is TGTGCCAGCAGCTCCCCACCAGGCGGAGCGGGAGGTTTCGGTGAGCAGTTCTTC.

The chain is built from TRBV3-1 and TRBJ2-3, with TRBD2 matching over 10 bases. Germline-derived CDR1 and CDR2 are LGHDT and YNNKEL (reference sequence). V dropped 4 bases and J dropped 5; count of bases not matched to a gene: 3. CDR3 length: 14 amino acids. CDR3 DNA: TGTGCCAGCAGCCCCCGACTAGCGGGAGATACGCAGTATTTT. This encodes CASSPRLAGDTQYF.

This chain joins TRBV12-3 or TRBV12-4 and TRBJ2-4; possible D gene TRBD2, 6 bases. Deletions cut 6 bases from V and 7 bases from J, with 19 bases between. The CDR3 runs 15 residues. CDR3 coding DNA: TGTGCCAGCAGGCCCTCAGGGACTGAGAAGAACATTCAGTACTTC. Its translation is CASRPSGTEKNIQYF.

This chain uses TRBV2 with TRBJ1-2; TRBD1 might be the D (5 bases). The CDR3 runs 14 residues. Germline CDR1 reads SNHLY; CDR2 reads FYNNEI. V gave up 2 bases and J gave up 2 bases, with 9 bases separating them. The CDR3 region has the DNA TGTGCCAGCAGTGAACAGGGAGAGAACTATGGCTACACCTTC. Protein product: CASSEQGENYGYTF.